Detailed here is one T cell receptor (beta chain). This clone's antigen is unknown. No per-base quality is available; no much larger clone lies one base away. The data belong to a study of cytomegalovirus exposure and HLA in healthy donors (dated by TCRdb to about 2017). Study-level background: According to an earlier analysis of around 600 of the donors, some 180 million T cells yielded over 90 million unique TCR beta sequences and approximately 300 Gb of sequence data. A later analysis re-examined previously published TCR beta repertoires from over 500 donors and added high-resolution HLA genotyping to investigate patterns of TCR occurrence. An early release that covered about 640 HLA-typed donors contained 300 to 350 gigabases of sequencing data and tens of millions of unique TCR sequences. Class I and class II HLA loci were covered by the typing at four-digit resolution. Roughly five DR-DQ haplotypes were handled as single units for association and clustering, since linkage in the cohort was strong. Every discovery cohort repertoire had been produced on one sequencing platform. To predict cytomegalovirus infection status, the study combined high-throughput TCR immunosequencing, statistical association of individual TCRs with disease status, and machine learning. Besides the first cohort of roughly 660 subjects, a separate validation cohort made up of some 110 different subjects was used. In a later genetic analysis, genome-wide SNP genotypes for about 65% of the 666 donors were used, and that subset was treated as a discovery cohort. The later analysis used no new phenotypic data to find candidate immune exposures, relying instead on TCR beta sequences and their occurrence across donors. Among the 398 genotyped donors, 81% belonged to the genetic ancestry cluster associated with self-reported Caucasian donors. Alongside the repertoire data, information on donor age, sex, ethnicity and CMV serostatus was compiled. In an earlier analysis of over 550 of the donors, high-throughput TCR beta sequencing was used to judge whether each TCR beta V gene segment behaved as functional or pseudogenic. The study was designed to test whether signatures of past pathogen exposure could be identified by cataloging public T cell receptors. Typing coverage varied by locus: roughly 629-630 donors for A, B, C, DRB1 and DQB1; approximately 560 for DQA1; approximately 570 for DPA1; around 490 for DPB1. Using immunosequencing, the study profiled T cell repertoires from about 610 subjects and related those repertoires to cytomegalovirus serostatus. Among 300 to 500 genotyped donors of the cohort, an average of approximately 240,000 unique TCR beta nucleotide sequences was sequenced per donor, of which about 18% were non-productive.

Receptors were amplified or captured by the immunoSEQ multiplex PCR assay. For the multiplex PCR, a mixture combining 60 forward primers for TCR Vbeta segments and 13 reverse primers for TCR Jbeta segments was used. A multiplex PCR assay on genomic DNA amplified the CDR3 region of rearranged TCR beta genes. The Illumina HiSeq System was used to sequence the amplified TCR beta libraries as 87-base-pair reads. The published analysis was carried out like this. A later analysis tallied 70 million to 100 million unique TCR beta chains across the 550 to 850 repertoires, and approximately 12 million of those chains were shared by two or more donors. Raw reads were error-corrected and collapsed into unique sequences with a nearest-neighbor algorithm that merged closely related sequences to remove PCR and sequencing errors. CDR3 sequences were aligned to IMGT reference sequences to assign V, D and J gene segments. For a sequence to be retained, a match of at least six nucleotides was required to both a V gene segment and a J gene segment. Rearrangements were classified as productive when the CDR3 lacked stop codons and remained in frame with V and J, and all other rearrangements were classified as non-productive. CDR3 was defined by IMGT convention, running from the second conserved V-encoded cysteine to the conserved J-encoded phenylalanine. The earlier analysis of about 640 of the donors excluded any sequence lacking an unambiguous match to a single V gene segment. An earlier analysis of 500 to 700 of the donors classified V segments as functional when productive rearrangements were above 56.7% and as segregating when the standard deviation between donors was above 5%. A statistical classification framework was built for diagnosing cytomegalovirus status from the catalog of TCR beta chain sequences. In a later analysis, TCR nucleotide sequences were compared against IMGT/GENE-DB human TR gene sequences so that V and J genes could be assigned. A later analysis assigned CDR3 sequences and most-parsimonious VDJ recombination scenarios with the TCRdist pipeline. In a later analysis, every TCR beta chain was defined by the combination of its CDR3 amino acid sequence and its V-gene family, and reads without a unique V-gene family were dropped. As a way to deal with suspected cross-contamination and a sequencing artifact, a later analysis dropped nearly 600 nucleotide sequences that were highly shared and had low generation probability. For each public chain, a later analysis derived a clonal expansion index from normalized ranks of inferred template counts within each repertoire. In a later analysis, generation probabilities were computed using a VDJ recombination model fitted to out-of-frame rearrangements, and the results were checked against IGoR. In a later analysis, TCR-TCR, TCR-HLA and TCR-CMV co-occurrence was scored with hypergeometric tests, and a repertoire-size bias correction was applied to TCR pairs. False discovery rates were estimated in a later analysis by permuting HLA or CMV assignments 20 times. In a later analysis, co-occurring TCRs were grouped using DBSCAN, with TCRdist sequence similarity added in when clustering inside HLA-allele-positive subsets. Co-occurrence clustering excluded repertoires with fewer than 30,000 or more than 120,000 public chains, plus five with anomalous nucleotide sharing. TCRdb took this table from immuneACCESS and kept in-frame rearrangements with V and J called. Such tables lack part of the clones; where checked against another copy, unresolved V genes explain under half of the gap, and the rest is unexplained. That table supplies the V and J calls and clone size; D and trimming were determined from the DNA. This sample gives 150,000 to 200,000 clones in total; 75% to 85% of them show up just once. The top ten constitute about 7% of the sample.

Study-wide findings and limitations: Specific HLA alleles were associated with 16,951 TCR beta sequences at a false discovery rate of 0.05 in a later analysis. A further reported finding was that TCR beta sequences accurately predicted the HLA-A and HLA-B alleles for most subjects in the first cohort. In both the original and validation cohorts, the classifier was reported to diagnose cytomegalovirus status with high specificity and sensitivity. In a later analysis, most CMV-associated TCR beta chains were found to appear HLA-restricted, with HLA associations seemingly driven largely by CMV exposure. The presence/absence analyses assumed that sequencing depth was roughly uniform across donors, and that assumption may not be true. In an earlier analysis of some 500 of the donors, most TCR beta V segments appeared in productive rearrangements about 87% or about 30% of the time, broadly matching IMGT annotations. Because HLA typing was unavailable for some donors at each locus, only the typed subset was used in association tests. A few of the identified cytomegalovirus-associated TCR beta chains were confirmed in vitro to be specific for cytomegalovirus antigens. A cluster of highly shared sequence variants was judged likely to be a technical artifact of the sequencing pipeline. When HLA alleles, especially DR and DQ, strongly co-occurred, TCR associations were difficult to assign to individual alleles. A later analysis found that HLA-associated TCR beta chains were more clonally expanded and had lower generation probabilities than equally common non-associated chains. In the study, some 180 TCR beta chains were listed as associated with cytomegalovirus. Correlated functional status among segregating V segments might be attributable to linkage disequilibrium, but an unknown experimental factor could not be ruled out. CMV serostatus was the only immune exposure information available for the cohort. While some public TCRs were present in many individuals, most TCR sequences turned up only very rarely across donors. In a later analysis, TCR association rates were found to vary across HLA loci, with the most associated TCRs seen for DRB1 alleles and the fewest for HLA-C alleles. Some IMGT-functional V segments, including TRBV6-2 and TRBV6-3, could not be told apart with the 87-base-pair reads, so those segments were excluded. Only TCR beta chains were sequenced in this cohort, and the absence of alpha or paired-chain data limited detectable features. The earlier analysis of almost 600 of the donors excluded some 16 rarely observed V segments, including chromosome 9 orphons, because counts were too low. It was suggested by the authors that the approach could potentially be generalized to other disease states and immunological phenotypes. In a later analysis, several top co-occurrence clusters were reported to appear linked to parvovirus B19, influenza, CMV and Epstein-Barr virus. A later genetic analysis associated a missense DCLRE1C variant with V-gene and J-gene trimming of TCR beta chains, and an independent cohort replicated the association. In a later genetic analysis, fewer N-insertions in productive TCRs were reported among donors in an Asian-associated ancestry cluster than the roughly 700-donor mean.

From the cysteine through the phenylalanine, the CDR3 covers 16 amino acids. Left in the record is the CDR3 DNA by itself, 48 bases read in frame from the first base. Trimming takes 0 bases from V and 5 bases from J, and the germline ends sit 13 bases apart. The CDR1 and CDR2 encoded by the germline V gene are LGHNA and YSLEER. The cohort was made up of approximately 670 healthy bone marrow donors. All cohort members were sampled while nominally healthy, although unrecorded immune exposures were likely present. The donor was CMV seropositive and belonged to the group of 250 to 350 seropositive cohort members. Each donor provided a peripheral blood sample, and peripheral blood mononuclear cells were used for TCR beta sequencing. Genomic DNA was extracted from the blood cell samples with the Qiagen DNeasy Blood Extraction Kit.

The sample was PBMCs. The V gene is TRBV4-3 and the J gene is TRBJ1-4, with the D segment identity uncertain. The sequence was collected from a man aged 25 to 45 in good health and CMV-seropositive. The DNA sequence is TGCGCCAGCAGCCAAGATTCCCTAGGTTTCAATGAAAAACTGTTTTTT. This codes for CASSQDSLGFNEKLFF.